The rows below give T cell receptor beta chains drawn from one sample of a study of T cells after yellow fever vaccination. One entry per CDR3 protein results from TCRdb running MiXCR on the 5' RACE reads. This table has about 340,000 distinct CDR3 sequences, 3% to 4.5% appearing once. The sequences come from PBMCs, collected 5 days after the yellow fever booster vaccination. These receptors were obtained from a man aged 18 to 30 who received the YFV17D yellow fever vaccine. Both conserved end residues are part of each CDR3. Clone size is given for some rows only: seen once, a few or many times, or a class if the clone is expanded.

V	size	J	CDR3
TRBV6-5	few	TRBJ1-6	CASSYYGQSSPLHF
TRBV7-2	few	TRBJ2-2	CASSSRAGGPELFF
TRBV7-2	-	TRBJ1-3	CASSSYRRQAGNTIYF
TRBV12-3/TRBV12-4	few	TRBJ2-5	CASSLRRYQETQYF
TRBV29-1	-	TRBJ2-3	CSVMESRRADTQYF
TRBV15	many	TRBJ2-3	CATSTRDWGSTDTQYF
TRBV7-2	many	TRBJ2-1	CASRRHWASSYNEQFF
TRBV10-2	-	TRBJ1-2	CASSEGKGLYGYTF
TRBV7-9	few	TRBJ1-4	CASTGGEGINEKLFF
TRBV20-1	-	TRBJ1-2	CSATDRENYGYTF
TRBV7-2	-	TRBJ2-4	CASSLRGRLAKNIQYF